This TCR beta chain came from a study of T cell responses to AZD1222 COVID-19 vaccine. For this clone: Its cognate antigen is unknown.

Regarding the study as a whole: Sampling that yielded the repertoires occurred only after the peak T cell response. Spike-specific TCR breadth and depth rose after two AZD1222 doses. Across the whole spike, CD4 TCRs peaked at regions 160-218 and 743-854.

Germline assignment: CDR1 MNHEY and CDR2 SMNVEV (reference sequence). The CDR3 loop spans 14 amino acids. Trimming removed 6 bases at V and 5 bases at J, with 14 bases between. The protocol was immunoSEQ multiplex PCR, while the TCRdb copy is restricted to in-frame clones and leaves out a portion. The table records about 97,000 clones, 86% of them present only once. The sequence derives from an adult in good health. The rearrangement joins TRBV27 to TRBJ1-5; possibly TRBD1 for D (6 bases). This specimen consisted of peripheral blood, obtained on day 0 of AZD1222 vaccination. CDR3 nucleotide sequence: TGTGCCAGCAGCTCCGACAGGTCGGATCAGCCCCAGCATTTT. It translates to CASSSDRSDQPQHF.